The text below deals with one T cell receptor beta chain. The antigen is not known. Each donor's blood draw was roughly 10 milliliters of peripheral blood. The sample comes from a study of blood T cells in healthy people across ages. Study-level findings and limits: A roughly linear age-dependent decrease characterized TCR beta diversity per million T cells.

A second roughly 6 to 11 cycle PCR used barcoded and J-beta primers. Through a template-switch adaptor with 12 random nucleotides, each cDNA molecule received a tag. TCRdb recomputed calls from the 5' RACE reads with MiXCR, one row per CDR3 protein. The profile shows hundreds of thousands of distinct CDR3 sequences, 58% of them singletons. This clonotype originated in a man in his sixties in good health. Specimen: blood.

As DNA, the CDR3 is TGCGCCAGCAGCCAAGATGCTCTTCAGGGGCGGACCGGGGAGCTGTTTTTT. Amino acid sequence: CASSQDALQGRTGELFF. The gene calls are TRBV4-1 and TRBJ2-2; D may be TRBD1 (6 bases). V lost 0 bases, J lost 5 bases, and 16 bases lay in between. Per germline, CDR1 MGHRA and CDR2 YSYEKL. The CDR3 is 17 amino acids.